A selection of T cell receptor beta chains follows, all from one sample in a study of blood T cells in healthy people across ages. MiXCR, run by TCRdb on the 5' RACE reads, gives a single entry per CDR3 protein. This table has roughly 800,000 distinct CDR3 sequences, approximately 25% appearing once. The sample was also reused in another study, on T cells of mothers and their children.

The source material was blood. These receptors were obtained from a boy aged 5-17 years in good health. Each CDR3 is given without its conserved first and last residue.

v_call: TRBV20-1; j_call: TRBJ2-5; cdr3_aa: SVSFGVSGYQETQY
v_call: TRBV5-1; j_call: TRBJ2-1; cdr3_aa: ASSLAGIGYNEQF
v_call: TRBV7-2; j_call: TRBJ2-4; cdr3_aa: ASSLAGLAGVDQNIQY
v_call: TRBV27; j_call: TRBJ2-7; cdr3_aa: ASSIQGARYEQY
v_call: TRBV15; j_call: TRBJ2-3; cdr3_aa: ATGDRATDTQY
v_call: TRBV5-1; j_call: TRBJ2-1; cdr3_aa: ASSLLRMEQF
v_call: TRBV12-3/TRBV12-4; j_call: TRBJ1-3; cdr3_aa: ASSEPTGSGNTIY
v_call: TRBV7-2; j_call: TRBJ1-2; cdr3_aa: ASSLEQDIGYT
v_call: TRBV7-2; j_call: TRBJ1-4; cdr3_aa: ASSLLGPQEKLF
v_call: TRBV7-9; j_call: TRBJ1-1; cdr3_aa: ASSLEVVPRAF
v_call: TRBV10-3; j_call: TRBJ2-5; cdr3_aa: AISALAEGETQY
v_call: TRBV6-2/TRBV6-3; j_call: TRBJ1-6; cdr3_aa: ASGLEANSPLH
v_call: TRBV6-2/TRBV6-3; j_call: TRBJ2-3; cdr3_aa: ASGSTPDRGEDTQY
v_call: TRBV4-1; j_call: NA; cdr3_aa: ASSQEEGLRLAGVRQF
v_call: TRBV18; j_call: TRBJ2-5; cdr3_aa: ASSPHQETQY
v_call: TRBV7-2; j_call: TRBJ2-1; cdr3_aa: ASSWTSELSYNEQF
v_call: TRBV2; j_call: TRBJ2-5; cdr3_aa: ATRGVEETQY
v_call: TRBV3-1; j_call: TRBJ1-4; cdr3_aa: ASSQEGEKLF
v_call: TRBV4-3; j_call: TRBJ2-5; cdr3_aa: ASSPSPLGGDQETQY
v_call: TRBV6-6; j_call: TRBJ1-4; cdr3_aa: ASSRNGQNEKLF
v_call: TRBV12-3/TRBV12-4; j_call: TRBJ2-4; cdr3_aa: ASSRASGKIAKNIQY
v_call: TRBV20-1; j_call: TRBJ1-4; cdr3_aa: SAKTGGARKLF
v_call: TRBV5-1; j_call: TRBJ2-2; cdr3_aa: ASSSKTGSTGELF
v_call: TRBV10-3; j_call: TRBJ2-7; cdr3_aa: AISVDTSGGDEQY
v_call: TRBV27; j_call: TRBJ2-1; cdr3_aa: ASSYGTSSANEQF
v_call: TRBV28; j_call: TRBJ2-7; cdr3_aa: ASSYQIKSGEQY
v_call: TRBV11-2; j_call: TRBJ1-4; cdr3_aa: ASSLDSRDEKLF
v_call: TRBV29-1; j_call: TRBJ1-2; cdr3_aa: SVEEPGQGAYGYT
v_call: TRBV5-1; j_call: TRBJ1-5; cdr3_aa: ASSMAQGGDLSQPQH
v_call: TRBV14; j_call: TRBJ1-1; cdr3_aa: ASSHPIKYGRGNTEAF
v_call: TRBV29-1; j_call: TRBJ2-3; cdr3_aa: SAGPHTDTQY
v_call: TRBV11-1; j_call: TRBJ2-1; cdr3_aa: ASSRRSPRQGWANEQF
v_call: TRBV29-1; j_call: TRBJ2-7; cdr3_aa: SFGGINEQY
v_call: TRBV6-5; j_call: NA; cdr3_aa: ASRPGLAAYEQY
v_call: TRBV5-5; j_call: TRBJ2-7; cdr3_aa: ASSLAIPLAGAYEQY
v_call: TRBV29-1; j_call: NA; cdr3_aa: SVQGGSGYNEQF
v_call: TRBV6-2/TRBV6-3; j_call: TRBJ1-1; cdr3_aa: ASSHGQFAF
v_call: TRBV11-3; j_call: TRBJ1-1; cdr3_aa: ASSLPWTDPNTEAF
v_call: TRBV12-3/TRBV12-4; j_call: TRBJ1-2; cdr3_aa: ASSDGTPYGYT
v_call: TRBV28; j_call: TRBJ2-1; cdr3_aa: ASSLMTTAYNEQF
v_call: TRBV27; j_call: NA; cdr3_aa: ASSLDLSNEQF
v_call: TRBV11-1; j_call: TRBJ2-4; cdr3_aa: ASSSGGAKNIQY
v_call: TRBV10-3; j_call: TRBJ1-1; cdr3_aa: AISIGGVNTEAF
v_call: TRBV7-8; j_call: TRBJ2-1; cdr3_aa: ASSLPASRGRNNEQF
v_call: TRBV5-1; j_call: TRBJ2-2; cdr3_aa: ASWDSLNTGELF
v_call: TRBV20-1; j_call: TRBJ2-7; cdr3_aa: SARDPGRRYEQY
v_call: TRBV20-1; j_call: NA; cdr3_aa: SASKVAGPSYEQY
v_call: TRBV15; j_call: TRBJ1-4; cdr3_aa: ATSNGALNEKLF
v_call: TRBV6-2/TRBV6-3; j_call: TRBJ2-6; cdr3_aa: ASQGAMGRSGANVLT
v_call: TRBV29-1; j_call: TRBJ2-3; cdr3_aa: SVGGGSTDTQY
v_call: TRBV29-1; j_call: TRBJ1-1; cdr3_aa: SVENPGAATEAF
v_call: TRBV29-1; j_call: TRBJ2-2; cdr3_aa: SVENRAANTGELF
v_call: TRBV3-1; j_call: TRBJ2-5; cdr3_aa: ASSQDLAGRSVRRFEETQY
v_call: TRBV29-1; j_call: TRBJ2-7; cdr3_aa: SVRQGNSYEQY
v_call: TRBV12-3/TRBV12-4; j_call: TRBJ1-1; cdr3_aa: ASTQRTGGRIPEAF
v_call: TRBV28; j_call: NA; cdr3_aa: ASSRSVDEQF
v_call: TRBV7-2; j_call: TRBJ2-4; cdr3_aa: ASSLGDRGCIQY
v_call: TRBV5-1; j_call: TRBJ2-7; cdr3_aa: ASSLLASGRYEQY